The 10 T cell receptor beta chains below were found in one sample sequenced in a study of T cells in Graves' hyperthyroidism and ophthalmopathy. Researchers took RNA transcripts and amplified the TCR beta CDR3 regions from them. The HTBI primer set drove a first-round RT-PCR of the TCR CDR3. TCRdb re-called the multiplex PCR reads through MiXCR, storing one row per CDR3 protein. The sample consists of around 200,000 distinct CDR3 sequences, around 18% of them appearing once. What was sequenced was blood. The receptors shown here come from a man aged 35 to 55 with Graves' hyperthyroidism.

The chain combines TRBV6-2 or TRBV6-3 with TRBJ2-7, with unresolved D. The germline V gene has CDR1 MNHEY and CDR2 SVGEGT. V was trimmed by 8 bases and J by 0 bases, leaving 8 bases between them. This CDR3 spans 12 amino acids. CDR3 in DNA: TGTGCCAGCGCCATCACCTCCTACGAGCAGTACTTC. Translating it yields CASAITSYEQYF.

In the case of this clonotype: The conserved phenylalanine or tryptophan normally closing the CDR3 is absent here, so this likely arose from a read error. This chain uses TRBV6-2 or TRBV6-3 with TRBJ2-3; 8 bases are shared with TRBD1. This CDR3 contains 14 residues. The V segment lost 5 bases and the J segment 4 bases; nucleotides outside the gene matches: 5. Germline V gives CDR1 MNHEY, CDR2 SVGEGT. CDR3 in DNA: TGTGCCAGCAGTACACAGACAGGGGCAGATACGCAGTATTTA. It encodes CASSTQTGADTQYL.

This clonotype came up many times. J is TRBJ2-3 and V is TRBV12-3 or TRBV12-4; the D is unclear. The CDR3 extends over 15 amino acids. V gave up 3 bases and J gave up 0 bases, with 10 bases separating them. The CDR3: CASSLRTPSTDTQYF. CDR3 nucleotides: TGTGCCAGCAGTTTGCGAACTCCCAGCACAGATACGCAGTATTTT.

This clonotype has ten or more counts. The V call is TRBV2, the J call TRBJ1-2, with D possibly being TRBD1 (5 bases). V lost 6 bases to trimming and J lost 4 bases, with 15 bases between them. The CDR3 is made up of 14 amino acids. Looked up from germline, CDR1 is SNHLY and CDR2 is FYNNEI. The CDR3 loop is CASSGGTGTYGYTF. The CDR3 nucleotides read TGTGCCAGCAGCGGAGGGACCGGGACCTATGGCTACACCTTC.

CDR3: CASSLVGDRASYNEQFF. CDR3 in DNA: TGTGCCAGCAGCTTAGTCGGGGACAGGGCCTCCTACAATGAGCAGTTCTTC. The chain is built from TRBV7-9 and TRBJ2-1; 9 nucleotides agree with TRBD1. Germline loops: CDR1 SEHNR, CDR2 FQNEAQ (reference sequence). CDR3 size: 17 residues. J gave up 0 bases and V 1 base, and 4 bases lay outside the gene matches. Looking up the rest from reference TRBV7-9 and TRBJ2-1 gives the full variable domain: DTGVSQNPRHKITKRGQNVTFRCDPISEHNRLYWYRQTLGQGPEFLTYFQNEAQLEKSRLLSDRFSAERPKGSFSTLEIQRTEQGDSAMYLCASSLVGDRASYNEQFFGPGTRLTVL.

The V gene is TRBV5-6, the J gene TRBJ2-1; possibly TRBD1 for D (6 bases). The CDR3 contains 14 residues. The ends were cut back, 4 bases at V and 7 bases at J, with 15 bases in the middle. Germline V gene sequence: CDR1 SGHDT, CDR2 YYEEEE. CDR3: CASSVTGFGNEQFF. CDR3 DNA sequence: TGTGCCAGCAGCGTAACAGGGTTTGGGAATGAGCAGTTCTTC.

In this sample, this clonotype turned up many times. This CDR3 is CASSGGTQQETQYF. CDR3 bases: TGTGCCAGCTCTGGCGGGACACAACAAGAGACCCAGTACTTC. This chain links TRBV6-1 with TRBJ2-5, with D tentatively TRBD1 or TRBD2 (6 bases each). The germline V and J ends were trimmed by 8 bases and 2 bases, with 15 bases remaining between them. CDR1 is MNHNS, CDR2 SASEGT, per germline. CDR3 size: 14 residues.

Many counts were recorded for this clonotype. The chain links TRBV6-1 to TRBJ2-7; possibly TRBD1 or TRBD2 for D (5 bases each). The V end lost 0 bases, the J end lost 2 bases, and 11 bases lay between the germline ends. The germline CDR1 and CDR2 sequences are MNHNS and SASEGT. The CDR3 has 15 amino acids. CDR3 loop: CASSEAGDGPYEQYF. Written as DNA, the CDR3 is TGTGCCAGCAGTGAAGCGGGGGACGGACCCTACGAGCAGTACTTC.

This clonotype has just a few counts. Germline and junction disagree at one end, which may indicate a read error. The genes are TRBV7-9 and TRBJ1-1; the D gene is possibly TRBD1 (6 bases). The CDR3 is 18 residues long. Looked up from germline, CDR1 is SEHNR and CDR2 is FQNEAQ (reference sequence). CDR3 bases: TGTGCCAGCAGCTTAGGGGGTGTCACAGGGCAAATGAACACTGAAGCTTTTTTT. This sequence encodes CASSLGGVTGQMNTEAFF.

This clonotype was recorded at least ten times. This sequence joins TRBV7-2 and TRBJ2-2; TRBD2 is a possible D gene (5 bases). The V end lost 7 bases, the J end lost 3 bases, and 15 bases lay between the germline ends. The CDR3 is 15 amino acids. Germline CDR1 is SGHTA and CDR2 is FQGNSA. The CDR3 is CASIPGGGDTGELFF. DNA of the CDR3: TGTGCCAGCATCCCAGGAGGAGGCGACACCGGGGAGCTGTTTTTT.